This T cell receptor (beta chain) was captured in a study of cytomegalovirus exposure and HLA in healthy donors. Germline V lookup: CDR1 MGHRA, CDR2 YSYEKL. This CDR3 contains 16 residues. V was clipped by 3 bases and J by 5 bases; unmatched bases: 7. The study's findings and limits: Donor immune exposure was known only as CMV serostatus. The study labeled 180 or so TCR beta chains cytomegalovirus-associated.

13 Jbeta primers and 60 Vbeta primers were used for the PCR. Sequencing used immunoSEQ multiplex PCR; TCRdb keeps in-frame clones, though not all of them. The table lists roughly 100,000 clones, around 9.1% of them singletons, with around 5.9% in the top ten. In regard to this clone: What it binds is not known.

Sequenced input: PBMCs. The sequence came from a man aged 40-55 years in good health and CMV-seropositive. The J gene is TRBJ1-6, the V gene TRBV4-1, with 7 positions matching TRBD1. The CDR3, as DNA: TGCGCCAGCAGCCATCGACAGGGACAGCATAATTCACCCCTCCACTTT. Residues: CASSHRQGQHNSPLHF.